One sample yielded the 32 T cell receptor beta chains listed below, sequenced in a study of shared clonotypes between healthy human individuals. Assay: immunoSEQ multiplex PCR; the TCRdb copy retains only in-frame clones and omits some. The sample includes 640,000 or so clones, about three quarters of them seen just once. Sequenced material: memory CD4+ T cells sorted from blood. Subset meaning: CD45RA-negative fraction. Receptors originate from a woman aged 30 to 39 in good health.

The chain recombines TRBV10-2 with TRBJ1-1; the match to TRBD1 covers 7 bases. The germline CDR1 and CDR2 sequences are WSHSY and SAAADI. The CDR3 is made up of 13 amino acids. The V and J ends lost 10 bases and 0 bases, in that order; junction bases with no gene match: 5. This chain's CDR3 is CATEGALNTEAFF. The CDR3 nucleotides read TGCGCCACCGAGGGGGCCTTGAACACTGAAGCTTTCTTT.

The rearrangement joins TRBV5-1 to TRBJ2-7; TRBD2 matches 8 bases. The CDR3 is made up of 13 amino acids. Looked up from germline, CDR1 is SGHRS and CDR2 is YFSETQ. After removal of 2 bases from V and 4 bases from J, the junction contained 2 bases not matched to a gene. In DNA form, the CDR3 reads TGCGCCAGCAGCTTTAGCGGGGAGTACGAGCAGTACTTC. Translation gives CASSFSGEYEQYF.

The chain recombines TRBV7-6 with TRBJ2-3, with 7 nucleotides matching TRBD1. The germline CDR1 and CDR2 sequences are SGHVS and FNYEAQ. The CDR3 covers 13 residues. Trimming at V came to 5 bases and at J to 6 bases, leaving 5 bases not matched to a gene. This CDR3 reads CASSGQVLDTQYF. The CDR3 bases are TGTGCCAGCAGCGGACAGGTTTTGGATACGCAGTATTTT.

The chain carries TRBV19 and TRBJ2-7; 7 nucleotides align to TRBD2. This CDR3 region has 14 residues. From germline, CDR1 is LNHDA and CDR2 SQIVND (reference sequence). The junction had 8 bases not matched to a gene; V was cut back by 6 bases and J by 3 bases. In nucleotides, the CDR3 is TGTGCCAGTAGCGATGGCGGGAGTGTCTACGAGCAGTACTTC. Translation: CASSDGGSVYEQYF.

CDR3: CASSRTGMADTQYF. The CDR3 DNA sequence: TGCGCCAGCAGTAGGACAGGGATGGCAGATACGCAGTATTTT. J is TRBJ2-3 and V is TRBV5-1; 8 nucleotides line up with TRBD1. V was clipped by 5 bases and J by 4 bases; unmatched bases: 6. This CDR3 is built from 14 residues. Germline V CDR1 and CDR2: SGHRS, YFSETQ. Variable domain in full (rest from reference TRBV5-1 and TRBJ2-3): KAGVTQTPRYLIKTRGQQVTLSCSPISGHRSVSWYQQTPGQGLQFLFEYFSETQRNKGNFPGRFSGRQFSNSRSEMNVSTLELGDSALYLCASSRTGMADTQYFGPGTRLTVL.

The J gene is TRBJ1-6, the V gene TRBV14; unclear D gene. The V and J ends lost 2 bases and 8 bases respectively, with 7 bases between them. The CDR3 is made up of 13 amino acids. Germline CDR1 is SGHDN and CDR2 is FVKESK. In nucleotides, the CDR3 is TGTGCCAGCAGCCAACAGGAAGATTCACCCCTCCACTTT. It is translated as CASSQQEDSPLHF.

This clone was recorded a few times. V and J are TRBV7-9 and TRBJ1-1; D possibly corresponds to TRBD1 (5 bases). The CDR3 consists of 14 residues. The V end lost 5 bases, the J end lost 1 base, and 11 bases lay between the germline ends. CDR1 is SEHNR and CDR2 is FQNEAQ in the germline V gene (reference sequence). This CDR3 is CASSLLDRNTEAFF. The CDR3, as DNA: TGTGCCAGCAGCCTTCTCGACAGGAACACTGAAGCTTTCTTT.

This chain links TRBV30 with TRBJ1-5; 9 positions match TRBD1. The length of the CDR3 is 15 residues. Unmatched junction bases numbered 8, after V lost 1 base and J lost 7 bases. Germline V gene lookup returns CDR1 GTSNPN and CDR2 SVGIG (reference sequence). The CDR3 bases are TGTGCCTGGAGTGGGGGACAGGGTCCCCGACAGCCCCAGCATTTT. Translation gives CAWSGGQGPRQPQHF.

This clone was observed a handful of times. This chain links TRBV4-1 with TRBJ2-2; D not certain. V lost 4 bases and J 5 bases, leaving 5 bases between the germline ends. This CDR3 spans 12 amino acids. CDR1 and CDR2 from the germline V gene are MGHRA and YSYEKL. The CDR3 nucleotides read TGCGCCAGCAGCCGATGGACCGGGGAGCTGTTTTTT. It codes for CASSRWTGELFF.

This chain uses TRBV28 with TRBJ1-5; D gene ambiguous. The CDR3 has 15 residues. Germline values: CDR1 MDHEN, CDR2 SYDVKM. Trimming took off 2 bases at V and 11 bases at J, with 19 bases between the two ends. Written as DNA, the CDR3 is TGTGCCAGCAGTTTAAGGCCAACCCAGAGTAGGGCCCAGCATTTT. Residues: CASSLRPTQSRAQHF.

In nucleotides, the CDR3 is TGTGCCAGCAGTGAAGTCCAGAGGATTGATACGCAGTATTTT. It codes for CASSEVQRIDTQYF. The rearrangement uses TRBV6-1 and TRBJ2-3; D not resolved. CDR1 and CDR2 from the germline V gene are MNHNS and SASEGT. V was cut by 1 base and J by 6 bases, with 11 bases left in between. The CDR3 has 14 amino acids.

This sequence joins TRBV10-3 and TRBJ2-7; TRBD1 matches 8 bases. J was trimmed by 4 bases and V by 8 bases; bases with no gene match: 10. The germline V gene has CDR1 ENHRY and CDR2 SYGVKD. The CDR3 length is 14 residues. DNA for the CDR3: TGTGCCATCGGGGGACAGGCAGGGAGATACGAGCAGTACTTC. This sequence encodes CAIGGQAGRYEQYF.

The rearrangement links TRBV2 to TRBJ2-1; 9 positions match TRBD2. The CDR3 contains 15 residues. Germline loops: CDR1 SNHLY, CDR2 FYNNEI. The V segment lost 2 bases and the J segment 7 bases; nucleotides outside the gene matches: 6. The CDR3 region is CASSELAGLRNEQFF. CDR3 coding DNA: TGTGCCAGCAGTGAACTAGCGGGATTGAGAAATGAGCAGTTCTTC.

The chain has TRBV5-1 and TRBJ1-2, with 10 bases matching TRBD1. With 3 bases clipped from V and 5 bases from J, the junction kept 10 bases outside the gene matches. Germline CDR1 SGHRS, CDR2 YFSETQ. The CDR3 is 16 amino acids. CDR3 coding DNA: TGCGCCAGCAGCTACTACCGGGACAGGGGACAGTATGGCTACACCTTC. This gives the protein CASSYYRDRGQYGYTF.

This clone was recorded only once. The chain is built from TRBV5-6 and TRBJ2-7, with TRBD2 matching over 10 bases. The CDR3 covers 17 residues. After removal of 4 bases from V and 1 base from J, the junction contained 11 bases not matched to a gene. Germline lookup yields CDR1 SGHDT and CDR2 YYEEEE. The CDR3 nucleotides read TGTGCCAGCAGCGGAAACCTAGCGGGAGATTCATCCTACGAGCAGTACTTC. Translating it yields CASSGNLAGDSSYEQYF.

About this clone itself: This sample also contains other DNA sequences that code for the same CDR3. The V call is TRBV18, the J call TRBJ1-4; possible D gene TRBD1, 6 bases. The length of the CDR3 is 15 residues. The V gene lost 5 bases and the J gene lost 0 bases, with 10 bases spanning the gap. Germline CDR1 reads KGHSH; CDR2 reads LQKENI. For the CDR3, the DNA is TGTGCCAGCTCAAGGGGGTTTGCAACTAATGAAAAACTGTTTTTT. Protein: CASSRGFATNEKLFF.

This clone was detected only once. The CDR3: CASSRGQGVNEKLFF. The CDR3 bases are TGTGCCAGCAGCCGGGGACAGGGAGTAAATGAAAAACTGTTTTTT. V is TRBV7-9 and J is TRBJ1-4; 9 nucleotides align to TRBD1. The CDR3 covers 15 residues. The ends lost 5 bases at V and 5 bases at J; junction bases unmatched: 6. The germline gives CDR1 SEHNR, CDR2 FQNEAQ (reference sequence). The full variable domain, completed using reference TRBV7-9 and TRBJ1-4, is DTGVSQNPRHKITKRGQNVTFRCDPISEHNRLYWYRQTLGQGPEFLTYFQNEAQLEKSRLLSDRFSAERPKGSFSTLEIQRTEQGDSAMYLCASSRGQGVNEKLFFGSGTQLSVL.

The chain has TRBV5-6 and TRBJ1-5, with D uncertain. The germline gives CDR1 SGHDT, CDR2 YYEEEE. V was trimmed by 0 bases and J by 3 bases, leaving 10 bases between them. This CDR3 spans 15 amino acids. In nucleotides, the CDR3 is TGTGCCAGCAGCTTGGGACTCTACCCCAATCAGCCCCAGCATTTT. Its protein is CASSLGLYPNQPQHF.

This clone has only a few counts. The gene calls are TRBV19 and TRBJ2-2, with 8 bases matching TRBD1. CDR1 LNHDA and CDR2 SQIVND come from the germline V gene (reference sequence). There are 16 residues in the CDR3. The V segment lost 6 bases and the J segment 2 bases; nucleotides outside the gene matches: 8. Written as DNA, the CDR3 is TGTGCCAGTAGGCCGACAGGACAGGGAAACACCGGGGAGCTGTTTTTT. Translated: CASRPTGQGNTGELFF.

This chain joins TRBV4-2 and TRBJ2-7, with D maybe TRBD1 (5 bases). The ends were cut back, 1 base at V and 0 bases at J, with 16 bases in the middle. This CDR3 contains 17 residues. In germline, CDR1 is LGHNA, CDR2 YNFKEQ. In DNA, the CDR3 is TGTGCCAGCAGCCAAGGCCTCGTGGGGCCCAGCTCCTACGAGCAGTACTTC. This encodes CASSQGLVGPSSYEQYF.

The V gene is TRBV7-9, the J gene TRBJ2-5; 9 positions match TRBD2. Germline trimming cut 0 bases from V and 4 bases from J; bases unmatched to any gene: 15. The CDR3 is made up of 19 amino acids. CDR1 and CDR2 (germline): SEHNR, FQNEAQ (reference sequence). The CDR3 loop reads CASSLARLAGVSFGETQYF. In nucleotides, the CDR3 is TGTGCCAGCAGCTTAGCAAGATTAGCGGGAGTCTCGTTTGGAGAGACCCAGTACTTC.

This chain links TRBV28 with TRBJ1-3; possibly TRBD1 for D (5 bases). CDR1 and CDR2 from the germline V gene are MDHEN and SYDVKM. The V end was cut by 5 bases, the J end by 0 bases, with 17 bases between. The CDR3 contains 17 residues. DNA of the CDR3: TGTGCCAGCAGTCCAGGGACTGCAGCATTCTCTGGAAACACCATATATTTT. Translation gives CASSPGTAAFSGNTIYF.

This clone appeared many times. The chain employs TRBV9 and TRBJ2-1, with a possible D match to TRBD2 (5 bases). Germline V lookup: CDR1 SGDLS, CDR2 YYNGEE. This CDR3 has 16 residues. Trimming stripped 3 bases from V and 5 bases from J, with 18 bases between. The CDR3 DNA reads as TGTGCCAGCAGCGCCCTACCGGGATCGACGAACAATGAGCAGTTCTTC. It translates to CASSALPGSTNNEQFF.

As to this clone: Other nucleotide sequences from this sample produce the same CDR3. V usage is TRBV27 and J usage is TRBJ1-1; D gene uncertain. Trimming took off 2 bases at V and 4 bases at J, with 8 bases between the two ends. The CDR3 is made up of 13 amino acids. Per the germline V gene, CDR1 is MNHEY and CDR2 is SMNVEV (reference sequence). This chain's CDR3 is CASSLRPSTEAFF. The CDR3 coding sequence is TGTGCCAGCAGTTTAAGGCCCTCCACTGAAGCTTTCTTT.

For this clone: Other nucleotide sequences in the sample specify the same CDR3. The rearrangement links TRBV5-1 to TRBJ2-2; D not resolved. The CDR3 covers 15 residues. Looked up from germline, CDR1 is SGHRS and CDR2 is YFSETQ. Trimming pared 0 bases from V and 3 bases from J, leaving 9 bases between. CDR3 DNA sequence: TGCGCCAGCAGCTTGGTGGCAGGTGACACCGGGGAGCTGTTTTTT. Amino acids: CASSLVAGDTGELFF.

V is TRBV7-9 and J is TRBJ2-3; TRBD2 matches 10 bases. The V segment lost 5 bases and the J segment 0 bases; nucleotides outside the gene matches: 8. CDR1 and CDR2 (germline): SEHNR, FQNEAQ (reference sequence). This CDR3 has 17 residues. DNA for the CDR3: TGTGCCAGCAGCCCACCGGGACTAGCGAAAAGCACAGATACGCAGTATTTT. This gives the protein CASSPPGLAKSTDTQYF.

This clone was recorded only once. The chain combines TRBV5-6 with TRBJ2-3; D unclear. Trimming took 4 bases from V and 5 from J, leaving 20 bases between them. The CDR3 spans 16 residues. Germline values: CDR1 SGHDT, CDR2 YYEEEE. The CDR3 spells CASSPGWGIPGDTQYF. For the CDR3, the DNA is TGTGCCAGCAGCCCCGGCTGGGGAATTCCGGGAGATACGCAGTATTTT.

The chain employs TRBV6-1 and TRBJ1-1, with D tentatively TRBD1 (5 bases). Germline assignment: CDR1 MNHNS and CDR2 SASEGT. The germline V and J ends were trimmed by 0 bases and 5 bases, with 10 bases remaining between them. CDR3 size: 14 residues. CDR3 in amino acids: CASSEAQGVTEAFF. CDR3 nucleotides: TGTGCCAGCAGTGAAGCGCAGGGAGTGACTGAAGCTTTCTTT.

V and J are TRBV28 and TRBJ1-2; TRBD1 agrees at 7 bases. This CDR3 region has 13 residues. Germline V gene sequence: CDR1 MDHEN, CDR2 SYDVKM. The J segment lost 5 bases and the V segment lost 6 bases, leaving 6 bases of the junction unmatched. Here the CDR3 DNA reads TGTGCCAGCAGCCGGGGACAGCCATATGGCTACACCTTC. It is translated as CASSRGQPYGYTF.

In this sample, this clone turned up once. Other nucleotide sequences in the sample specify the same CDR3. The V and J genes are TRBV19 and TRBJ2-5; D tentatively fits TRBD1 or TRBD2 (5 bases each). The CDR3 consists of 13 residues. CDR1 and CDR2 (germline): LNHDA, SQIVND (reference sequence). Trimming took 5 bases from V and 4 from J, leaving 11 bases between them. CDR3 in DNA: TGTGCCAGTAGTGTTAGGGACGGAGAGACCCAGTACTTC. This encodes CASSVRDGETQYF.

This clone was seen a single time. The rearrangement joins TRBV5-1 to TRBJ2-7; TRBD1 might be the D (6 bases). From germline, CDR1 is SGHRS and CDR2 YFSETQ. Between the trimmed V and J ends, which lost 5 bases and 7 bases, there was a span of 16 bases. This CDR3 comprises 13 residues. As DNA, the CDR3 is TGCGCCAGCAGTCAGGATCAGGGGCGTGAGCAGTACTTC. It specifies CASSQDQGREQYF.

The chain recombines TRBV14 with TRBJ2-2, with 10 bases matching TRBD2. This CDR3 has 16 residues. Germline CDR1 is SGHDN and CDR2 is FVKESK. Trimming at V came to 4 bases and at J to 5 bases, leaving 7 bases not matched to a gene. CDR3 nucleotides: TGTGCCAGCAGCCTTAGACTAGCGGGTCTTACCGGGGAGCTGTTTTTT. This gives the protein CASSLRLAGLTGELFF.